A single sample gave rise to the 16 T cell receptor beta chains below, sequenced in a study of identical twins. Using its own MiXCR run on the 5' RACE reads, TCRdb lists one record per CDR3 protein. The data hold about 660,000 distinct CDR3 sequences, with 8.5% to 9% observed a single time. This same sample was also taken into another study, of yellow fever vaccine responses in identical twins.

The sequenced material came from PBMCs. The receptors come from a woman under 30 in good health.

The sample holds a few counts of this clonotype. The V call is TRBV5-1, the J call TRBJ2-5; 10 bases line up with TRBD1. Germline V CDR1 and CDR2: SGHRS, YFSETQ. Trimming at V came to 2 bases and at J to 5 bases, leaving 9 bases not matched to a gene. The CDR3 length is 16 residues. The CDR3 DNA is TGCGCCAGCAGCTTATCGGGACAGGGGCTTGGGGAGACCCAGTACTTC. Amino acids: CASSLSGQGLGETQYF.

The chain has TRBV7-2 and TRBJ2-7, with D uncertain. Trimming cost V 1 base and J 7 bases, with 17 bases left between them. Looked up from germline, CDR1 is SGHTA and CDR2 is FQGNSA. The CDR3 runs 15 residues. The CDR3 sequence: CASSLDVAPPREQYF. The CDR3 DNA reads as TGTGCCAGCAGCTTAGATGTGGCCCCCCCTAGGGAGCAGTACTTC.

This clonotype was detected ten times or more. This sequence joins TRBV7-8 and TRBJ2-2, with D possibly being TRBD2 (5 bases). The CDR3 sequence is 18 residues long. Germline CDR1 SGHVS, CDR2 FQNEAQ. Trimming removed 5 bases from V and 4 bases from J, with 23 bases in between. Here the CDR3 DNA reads TGTGCCAGCAGCCCACACCCGGACTCCACGTGGAGCACCGGGGAGCTGTTTTTT. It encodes CASSPHPDSTWSTGELFF.

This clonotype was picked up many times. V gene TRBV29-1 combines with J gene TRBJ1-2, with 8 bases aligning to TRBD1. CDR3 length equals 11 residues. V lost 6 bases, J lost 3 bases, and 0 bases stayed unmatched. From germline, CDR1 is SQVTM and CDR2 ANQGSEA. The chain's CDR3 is CSVGQDYGYTF. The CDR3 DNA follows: TGCAGCGTGGGACAGGACTATGGCTACACCTTC.

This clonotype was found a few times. As DNA, the CDR3 is TGCGCCAGCAGCCAAGCCCGCCTACCCGGGACTAGAGAATACGAGCAGTACTTC. The encoded protein is CASSQARLPGTREYEQYF. V gene TRBV4-1 combines with J gene TRBJ2-7, with TRBD2 identical over 8 bases. The CDR3 extends over 18 amino acids. Germline V gene data show CDR1 as MGHRA and CDR2 as YSYEKL. The junction had 15 bases not matched to a gene; V was cut back by 1 base and J by 4 bases.

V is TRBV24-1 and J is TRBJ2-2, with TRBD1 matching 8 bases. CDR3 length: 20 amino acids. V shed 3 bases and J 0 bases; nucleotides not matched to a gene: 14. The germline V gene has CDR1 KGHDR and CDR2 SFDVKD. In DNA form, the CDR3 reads TGTGCCACCAGTGATCCCCCCGGACAGGGTATTATCGCGAACACCGGGGAGCTGTTTTTT. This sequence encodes CATSDPPGQGIIANTGELFF.

CDR3 nucleotides: TGTGCCACCCTTGGAAGGGACTCCTACGAGCAGTACTTC. Translation gives CATLGRDSYEQYF. The chain joins TRBV15 to TRBJ2-7, with D unresolved. From germline, CDR1 is LNHNV and CDR2 YYDKDF (reference sequence). The V and J ends lost 8 bases and 0 bases respectively, with 11 bases between them. The CDR3 loop spans 13 amino acids.

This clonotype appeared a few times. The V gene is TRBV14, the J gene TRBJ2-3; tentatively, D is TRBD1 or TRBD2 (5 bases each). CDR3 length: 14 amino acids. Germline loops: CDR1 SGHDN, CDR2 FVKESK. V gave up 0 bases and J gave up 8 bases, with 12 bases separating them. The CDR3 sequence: CASSQDLRGGTQYF. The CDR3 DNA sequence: TGTGCCAGCAGCCAAGATCTGCGTGGGGGTACGCAGTATTTT.

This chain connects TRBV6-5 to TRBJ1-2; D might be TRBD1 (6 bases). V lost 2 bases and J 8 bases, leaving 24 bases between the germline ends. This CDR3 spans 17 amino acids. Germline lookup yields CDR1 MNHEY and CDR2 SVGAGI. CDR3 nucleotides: TGTGCCAGCAGTTACGGGGGTGTCAGGGGACCAACTGGAGGCTACACCTTC. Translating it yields CASSYGGVRGPTGGYTF.

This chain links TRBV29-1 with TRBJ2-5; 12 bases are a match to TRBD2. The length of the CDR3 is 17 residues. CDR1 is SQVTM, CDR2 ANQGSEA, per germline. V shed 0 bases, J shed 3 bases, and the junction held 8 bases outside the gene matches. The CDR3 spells CSVEEWLAGGPEETQYF. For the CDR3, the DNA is TGCAGCGTTGAAGAGTGGCTAGCGGGGGGGCCAGAAGAGACCCAGTACTTC.

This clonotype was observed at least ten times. Written as DNA, the CDR3 is TGCAGTGCTAGAGACGCCCTAACTAGCACAGATACGCAGTATTTT. Protein product: CSARDALTSTDTQYF. The chain combines TRBV20-1 with TRBJ2-3; no definite D call. The CDR3 loop spans 15 amino acids. CDR1 DFQATT and CDR2 SNEGSKA come from the germline V gene (reference sequence). Trimming pared 0 bases from V and 0 bases from J, leaving 10 bases between.

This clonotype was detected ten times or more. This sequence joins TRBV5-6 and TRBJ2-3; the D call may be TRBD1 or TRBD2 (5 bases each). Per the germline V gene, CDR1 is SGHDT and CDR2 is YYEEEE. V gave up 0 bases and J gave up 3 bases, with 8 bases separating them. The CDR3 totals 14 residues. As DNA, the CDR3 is TGTGCCAGCAGCTTGGGAGGGGAGACAGATACGCAGTATTTT. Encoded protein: CASSLGGETDTQYF. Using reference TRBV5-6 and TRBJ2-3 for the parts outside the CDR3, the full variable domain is DAGVTQSPTHLIKTRGQQVTLRCSPKSGHDTVSWYQQALGQGPQFIFQYYEEEERQRGNFPDRFSGHQFPNYSSELNVNALLLGDSALYLCASSLGGETDTQYFGPGTRLTVL.

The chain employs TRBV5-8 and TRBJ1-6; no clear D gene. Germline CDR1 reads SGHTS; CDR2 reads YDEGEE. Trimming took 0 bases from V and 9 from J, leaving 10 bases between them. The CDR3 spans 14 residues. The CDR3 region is CASSLVGSPSPLHF. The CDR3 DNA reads TGTGCCAGCAGCTTGGTGGGGTCCCCTTCACCCCTCCACTTT.

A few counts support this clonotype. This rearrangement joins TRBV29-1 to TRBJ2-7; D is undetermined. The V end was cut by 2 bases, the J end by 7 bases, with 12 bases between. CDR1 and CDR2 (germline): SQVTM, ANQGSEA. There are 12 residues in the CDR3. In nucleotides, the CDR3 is TGCAGCGTTGAATCGCGAAAAGGGGAGCAGTACTTC. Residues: CSVESRKGEQYF.

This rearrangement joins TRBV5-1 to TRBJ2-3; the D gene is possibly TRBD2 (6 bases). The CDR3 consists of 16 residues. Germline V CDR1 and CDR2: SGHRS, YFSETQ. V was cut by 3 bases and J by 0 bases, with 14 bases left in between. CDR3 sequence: CASSWGTGTSTDTQYF. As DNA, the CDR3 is TGCGCCAGCAGCTGGGGGACGGGGACTAGCACAGATACGCAGTATTTT.

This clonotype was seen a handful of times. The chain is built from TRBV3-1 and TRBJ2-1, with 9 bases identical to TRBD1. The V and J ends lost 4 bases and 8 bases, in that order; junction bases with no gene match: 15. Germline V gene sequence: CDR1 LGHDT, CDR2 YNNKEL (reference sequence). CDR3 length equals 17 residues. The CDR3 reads CASSPTRTGAGVHEQFF. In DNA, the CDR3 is TGTGCCAGCAGCCCGACTCGGACAGGGGCGGGTGTGCATGAGCAGTTCTTC.